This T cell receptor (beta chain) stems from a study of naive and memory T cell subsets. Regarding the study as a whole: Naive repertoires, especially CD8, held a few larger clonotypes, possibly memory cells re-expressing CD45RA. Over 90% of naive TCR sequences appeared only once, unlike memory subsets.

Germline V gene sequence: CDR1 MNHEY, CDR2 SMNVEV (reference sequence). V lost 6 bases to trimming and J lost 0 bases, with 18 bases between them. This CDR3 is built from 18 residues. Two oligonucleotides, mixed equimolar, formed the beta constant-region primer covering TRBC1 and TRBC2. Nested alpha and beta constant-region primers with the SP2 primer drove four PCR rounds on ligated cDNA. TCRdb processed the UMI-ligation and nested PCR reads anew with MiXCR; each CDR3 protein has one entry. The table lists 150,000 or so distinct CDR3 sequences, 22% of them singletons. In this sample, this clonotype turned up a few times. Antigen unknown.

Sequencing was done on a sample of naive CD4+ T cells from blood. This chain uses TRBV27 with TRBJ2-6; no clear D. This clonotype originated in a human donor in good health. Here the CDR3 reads CASSRGLRSLSGANVLTF. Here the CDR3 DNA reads TGTGCCAGCAGCCGCGGCCTGCGGAGCCTCTCTGGGGCCAACGTCCTGACTTTC.